This record concerns one TCR beta chain sequence. These data originate in a study of blood T cell repertoires in COVID-19. Study-level background: From the United States, Italy and Spain came samples of acute and convalescent COVID-19. From T cells, B-cell-depleted T cells, or PBMCs came the material, which was cDNA or gDNA.

Authors' data handling: Researchers report that nucleated cell counts were estimated from reference gene primer amplification. Some clones are missing from TCRdb's copy, which holds only in-frame ones; the method was immunoSEQ multiplex PCR. The DNA was the basis for D and trimming; V, J and clone size are from that table. The sample lists roughly 180,000 clones, roughly 86% occurring once. The CDR3 runs 14 residues. Germline CDR1 is LGHDT and CDR2 is YNNKEL (reference sequence). V shed 5 bases and J 4 bases; nucleotides not matched to a gene: 6. The chain uses TRBV3-1 (or the pseudogene TRBV3-2) and TRBJ1-2; 8 bases match TRBD1. Sequencing was performed on peripheral blood. The source of this sequence is a man between 18 and 35 years old with acute or convalescent COVID-19. The CDR3 region has the DNA TGTGCCAGCAGCGGAAGGACAGGGCTCTATGGCTACACCTTC. This gives the protein CASSGRTGLYGYTF.